This is a list of T cell receptor beta chains from one sample in a study of T cells in Graves' hyperthyroidism and ophthalmopathy. MiXCR was run by TCRdb on the multiplex PCR reads, yielding one entry per CDR3 protein. Of around 200,000 distinct CDR3 sequences listed, about 16% are singletons. The sample consisted of blood. The source of these receptors is a man between 35 and 55 years old with Graves' hyperthyroidism. CDR3s include the opening cysteine and the closing phenylalanine or tryptophan. Each record gives: clone size, D gene, J gene, V gene, CDR3 protein, CDR3 DNA. The D gene is left open where the match is weak. Clone size appears in some rows only: once, few, many, or a class for an expanded clone.

. TRBD1 TRBJ1-1 TRBV9 CASSVVEGANTEAFF TGTGCCAGCAGCGTAGTAGAGGGGGCGAACACTGAAGCTTTCTTT
many TRBD1 TRBJ2-1 TRBV28 CASSLIGQGGEQFF TGTGCCAGCAGTTTAATAGGACAGGGGGGAGAGCAGTTCTTC
many . TRBJ2-5 TRBV30 CAWSSQATETQYF TGTGCCTGGAGTTCCCAGGCAACAGAGACCCAGTACTTC
. TRBD1 TRBJ1-5 TRBV6-1 CASSTTGGIVKDQPQHF TGTGCCAGCAGTACAACAGGGGGCATTGTCAAGGATCAGCCCCAGCATTTT
many . TRBJ2-3 TRBV20-1 CSARSKDAGRTDTQYF TGCAGTGCTAGAAGTAAGGACGCGGGGAGGACAGATACGCAGTATTTT
many . TRBJ1-4 TRBV7-9 CASRTGGFEKLFF TGTGCCAGCAGGACAGGAGGTTTTGAAAAACTGTTTTTT
few TRBD2 TRBJ2-3 TRBV20-1 CSAYGGLALDTQYF TGCAGTGCTTACGGGGGACTAGCTTTGGATACGCAGTATTTT
many . TRBJ2-3 TRBV20-1 CSASRSSTDTQYF TGCAGTGCTAGTCGCAGTAGCACAGATACGCAGTATTTT
many . TRBJ1-1 TRBV13 CASSLGLTVPLDMNTEAFF TGTGCCAGCAGCTTAGGCCTGACAGTCCCATTAGATATGAACACTGAAGCTTTCTTT
many . TRBJ1-1 TRBV15 CATSTRDGASSEAFF TGTGCCACCAGCACCCGGGACGGAGCATCGTCTGAAGCTTTCTTT
few . TRBJ2-3 TRBV19 CASSKRRGKGTDTQYF TGTGCCAGTAGTAAAAGAAGAGGGAAAGGCACAGATACGCAGTATTTT
few . TRBJ1-2 TRBV18 CASSPGVEGYTF TGTGCCAGCTCACCAGGGGTTGAGGGCTACACCTTC
. TRBD2 TRBJ2-1 TRBV7-8 CASSPGLAGVYDEQFF TGTGCCAGCAGCCCGGGACTAGCGGGAGTTTACGATGAGCAGTTCTTC
many TRBD1 TRBJ2-7 TRBV7-6 CASSPAGTGGEEQYF TGTGCCAGCAGCCCCGCCGGGACAGGGGGTGAGGAGCAGTACTTC
. . TRBJ1-4 TRBV6-5 CASSYNPGRNEKLFF TGTGCCAGCAGTTATAACCCGGGTCGAAATGAAAAACTGTTTTTT
many TRBD2 TRBJ2-2 TRBV12-3/TRBV12-4 CASSPRSGGNSGELFF TGTGCCAGCAGTCCACGGAGCGGGGGGAATTCCGGGGAGCTGTTTTTT
many . TRBJ1-1 TRBV20-1 CSARGAGSGAEAFF TGCAGTGCCCGGGGGGCAGGGTCGGGCGCTGAAGCTTTCTTT
. TRBD1 TRBJ2-6 TRBV3-1 CASSLGTGGYGANVLTF TGTGCCAGCAGCCTAGGGACAGGGGGCTATGGGGCCAACGTCCTGACTTTC
. . TRBJ2-2 TRBV19 CASNRNRAAGELFF TGTGCCAGTAATCGTAACAGGGCGGCCGGGGAGCTGTTTTTT
. . TRBJ2-1 TRBV9 CASSAASGAPYNEQFF TGTGCCAGCAGCGCGGCCTCCGGGGCTCCATACAATGAGCAGTTCTTC
many . TRBJ2-7 TRBV18 CASSSKGGDGEQYF TGTGCCAGCTCCTCCAAAGGAGGGGACGGCGAGCAGTACTTC
. TRBD1 TRBJ2-7 TRBV19 CASGQVSSYEQYF TGTGCCAGCGGACAGGTGAGCTCCTACGAGCAGTACTTC
many . TRBJ2-2 TRBV5-1 CASSPDRSGTGELFF TGCGCCAGCAGCCCAGACAGGTCGGGCACCGGGGAGCTGTTTTTT
many TRBD1 TRBJ2-1 TRBV20-1 CMPGQGALDEQFF TGCATGCCGGGACAGGGGGCTTTGGATGAGCAGTTCTTC
many TRBD1 TRBJ2-7 TRBV27 CASSLRVGQHLIHEQYF TGTGCCAGCAGTTTAAGAGTGGGACAGCACCTCATCCACGAGCAGTACTTC
many . TRBJ2-5 TRBV20-1 CSAREVHRLETQYF TGCAGTGCCCGAGAGGTCCACAGACTAGAGACCCAGTACTTC
. . TRBJ2-1 TRBV19 CATQVEGSSYNEQFF TGTGCCACCCAGGTGGAGGGGAGCTCCTACAATGAGCAGTTCTTC
many TRBD1 TRBJ2-7 TRBV12-3/TRBV12-4 CASSNRGGEQYF TGTGCCAGCAGCAACAGGGGTGGCGAGCAGTACTTC
many . TRBJ1-5 TRBV20-1 CSARGPGDNQPQHF TGCAGTGCTAGAGGTCCGGGGGACAATCAGCCCCAGCATTTT
few . TRBJ2-3 TRBV6-1 CASSKPRQDPTDTQYF TGTGCCAGCAGTAAGCCACGGCAGGATCCCACAGATACGCAGTATTTT
many . TRBJ1-1 TRBV28 CASWARQGTEAFF TGTGCCAGCTGGGCCCGGCAGGGAACTGAAGCTTTCTTT
few TRBD1 TRBJ2-7 TRBV19 CASSMFRDSLLYEQYF TGTGCCAGTAGCATGTTCCGGGACAGCCTTCTCTACGAGCAGTACTTC
many . TRBJ1-4 TRBV28 CASSFYREANEKLFF TGTGCCAGCAGTTTCTATAGGGAGGCGAATGAAAAACTGTTTTTT
. TRBD1 TRBJ2-3 TRBV19 CASSMRGQGSTDTQYF TGTGCCAGTAGTATGCGGGGACAGGGTAGCACAGATACGCAGTATTTT
few . TRBJ2-3 TRBV3-2 CASSRRVVTQYF TGTGCCAGCAGCCGTAGGGTGGTTACGCAGTATTTT
. . TRBJ2-1 TRBV11-2 CASSLVAVYNEQFF TGTGCCAGCAGCTTAGTAGCGGTCTACAATGAGCAGTTCTTC
few . TRBJ2-7 TRBV6-2/TRBV6-3 CACGRESYEQYF TGTGCCTGCGGACGGGAGTCCTACGAGCAGTACTTC
many . TRBJ2-7 TRBV24-1 CATGPQGLDRNYEQYF TGTGCCACCGGCCCTCAGGGTCTCGACAGAAACTACGAGCAGTACTTC
many . TRBJ1-5 TRBV6-1 CASSFRENQPQHF TGTGCCAGCAGTTTCCGAGAGAATCAGCCCCAGCATTTT
many TRBD1 TRBJ1-1 TRBV20-1 CSAEPTGGTNTEAFF TGCAGTGCTGAGCCGACAGGGGGCACGAACACTGAAGCTTTCTTT
many . TRBJ2-7 TRBV20-1 CSAWPRKLYEQYF TGCAGTGCCTGGCCCCGGAAACTCTACGAGCAGTACTTC
many . TRBJ2-2 TRBV5-1 CASRQSGQLNTGELFF TGCGCCAGCAGGCAATCAGGACAGTTAAACACCGGGGAGCTGTTTTTT
. . TRBJ1-3 TRBV7-9 CASSQGGLGNTIYF TGTGCCAGCAGCCAAGGAGGGTTGGGAAACACCATATATTTT
. . TRBJ2-2 TRBV6-1 CASRTFFPGELFF TGTGCCAGCCGAACATTTTTCCCCGGGGAGCTGTTTTTT
many . TRBJ1-2 TRBV30 CAWSASGGRGYTF TGTGCCTGGAGTGCCTCCGGGGGTAGGGGCTACACCTTC
few TRBD1 TRBJ2-3 TRBV4-1 CASSQVRRQGISTDTQYF TGCGCCAGCAGCCAAGTAAGGAGACAGGGAATTAGCACAGATACGCAGTATTTT
many . TRBJ2-5 TRBV3-1 CASSQDRAEQETQYF TGTGCCAGCAGCCAAGATAGGGCGGAGCAAGAGACCCAGTACTTC
many TRBD1 TRBJ2-7 TRBV7-9 CASRGDSLYEQYF TGTGCCAGCAGAGGGGACAGCCTCTACGAGCAGTACTTC
. TRBD1 TRBJ1-1 TRBV18 CASSPRTGKNTEAFF TGTGCCAGCTCACCGCGGACAGGGAAGAACACTGAAGCTTTCTTT
many . TRBJ2-3 TRBV27 CASSLGSVLFTDTQYF TGTGCCAGCAGTTTAGGATCCGTACTATTCACAGATACGCAGTATTTT
. . TRBJ1-2 TRBV6-2/TRBV6-3 CASAEQGHRYGYTF TGTGCCAGCGCCGAACAGGGACACCGATATGGCTACACCTTC
. TRBD2 TRBJ2-1 TRBV6-2/TRBV6-3 CASSYLAGSSYNEQFF TGTGCCAGCAGTTATCTAGCGGGGAGCTCCTACAATGAGCAGTTCTTC
many TRBD2 TRBJ2-1 TRBV20-1 CSARESLAGAYNEQFF TGCAGTGCTAGAGAATCCCTAGCGGGGGCCTACAATGAGCAGTTCTTC
many . TRBJ1-2 TRBV28 CASSLASRYGYTF TGTGCCAGCAGTTTGGCCAGTAGGTATGGCTACACCTTC
many TRBD1 TRBJ2-5 TRBV12-3/TRBV12-4 CASSLGGQGEETQYF TGTGCCAGCAGTTTAGGAGGACAGGGGGAAGAGACCCAGTACTTC